The T cell receptor beta chain described here comes from a study of CD8+CD57+ T cells in acquired aplastic anemia. For CDR3 and TCR beta VDJ profiling, genomic DNA was the template used. TCRdb analysed the reads with MiXCR anew, one entry per CDR3 protein. This sample has roughly 250,000 distinct CDR3 sequences, with less than 85% found just once. Trimming removed 0 bases from V and 14 bases from J, with 22 bases in between. CDR1 and CDR2 (germline): SGHVS, FQNEAQ. The CDR3 is 15 amino acids. CD8+CD57+ cell expansion had been shown by flow cytometry in patients chosen for sequencing. Sequences were obtained from sorted CD4+, CD8+, or CD8+CD57+ T cells (not recorded which) from PBMCs. This receptor was identified in a human donor with aplastic anemia. This chain links TRBV7-8 with TRBJ2-5, with D perhaps matching TRBD1 or TRBD2 (5 bases each). The CDR3 region is CASSLAQGTDAQHYF. In DNA, the CDR3 is TGTGCCAGCAGCTTAGCGCAAGGGACCGATGCGCAGCATTACTTC.